The 4 T cell receptor beta chains below come from one sample, sequenced in a study of cytomegalovirus exposure and HLA in healthy donors. A multiplex PCR was run with 60 Vbeta primers and 13 Jbeta primers. The data were produced by immunoSEQ multiplex PCR, yet TCRdb's version contains in-frame clones alone and is incomplete. This table holds some 150,000 clones, 63% found once. Sequencing used PBMCs. The receptors here all came from a woman in her fifties or sixties in good health and CMV-seropositive.

The chain links TRBV11-2 to TRBJ2-3, with 9 bases matching TRBD2. V shed 5 bases, J shed 0 bases, and the junction held 6 bases outside the gene matches. CDR1 and CDR2 (germline): SGHAT, FQNNGV. The CDR3 sequence is 16 residues long. The CDR3 region has the DNA TGTGCCAGCAGCGTTAGCGGGAGCTCTAGCACAGATACGCAGTATTTT. Translating it yields CASSVSGSSSTDTQYF.

The V and J genes are TRBV19 and TRBJ1-1; the match to TRBD1 covers 8 bases. The V and J ends lost 6 bases and 4 bases, in that order; junction bases with no gene match: 7. Germline lookup yields CDR1 LNHDA and CDR2 SQIVND (reference sequence). The CDR3 has 14 residues. The CDR3 loop is CASSPRQGITEAFF. CDR3 bases: TGTGCCAGTAGCCCTCGACAGGGGATCACTGAAGCTTTCTTT.

This chain connects TRBV7-3 to TRBJ2-3; 9 bases line up with TRBD2. CDR1 and CDR2 (germline): SGHTA, FQGTGA. V was clipped by 5 bases and J by 3 bases; unmatched bases: 3. This CDR3 is 14 amino acids long. The CDR3, as DNA: TGTGCCAGCAGCCCTGGACTAGCGACAGATACGCAGTATTTT. Protein: CASSPGLATDTQYF.

The chain combines TRBV5-5 with TRBJ2-2; the D gene is possibly TRBD2 (7 bases). The CDR3 totals 17 residues. Germline-derived CDR1 and CDR2 are SGHKS and YYEKEE (reference sequence). Trimming removed 6 bases at V and 0 bases at J, with 18 bases between. The CDR3 coding sequence is TGTGCCAGCACCCGGGGGGCCAGCGGACCGAACACCGGGGAGCTGTTTTTT. The encoded protein is CASTRGASGPNTGELFF.